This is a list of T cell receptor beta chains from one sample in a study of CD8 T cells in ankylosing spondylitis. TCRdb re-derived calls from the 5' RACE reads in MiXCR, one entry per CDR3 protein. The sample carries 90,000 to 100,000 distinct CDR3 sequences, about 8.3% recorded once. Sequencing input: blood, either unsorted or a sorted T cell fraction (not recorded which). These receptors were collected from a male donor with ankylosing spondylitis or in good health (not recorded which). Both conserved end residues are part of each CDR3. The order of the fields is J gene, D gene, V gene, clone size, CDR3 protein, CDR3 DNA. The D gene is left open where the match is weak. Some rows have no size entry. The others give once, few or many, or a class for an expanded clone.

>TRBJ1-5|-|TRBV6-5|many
CASSYSRGFQPQHF
TGTGCCAGCAGTTACTCTCGGGGGTTTCAGCCCCAGCATTTT
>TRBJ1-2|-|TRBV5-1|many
CASGPNTDIYGYTF
TGCGCCAGTGGACCGAACACCGATATCTATGGCTACACCTTC
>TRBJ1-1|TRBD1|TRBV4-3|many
CASSQGQGQGFTEAFF
TGCGCCAGCAGCCAAGGTCAGGGACAGGGGTTCACTGAAGCTTTCTTT
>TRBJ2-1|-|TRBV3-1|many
CASSQGWWGGKANEQFF
TGTGCCAGCAGCCAAGGTTGGTGGGGAGGAAAGGCCAATGAGCAGTTCTTC
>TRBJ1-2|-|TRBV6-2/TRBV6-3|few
CASKEGIDGYTF
TGTGCCAGCAAGGAGGGTATCGATGGCTACACCTTC
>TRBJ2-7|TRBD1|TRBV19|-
CAIAGTGSYEQYF
TGTGCCATTGCCGGGACAGGGTCCTACGAGCAGTACTTC
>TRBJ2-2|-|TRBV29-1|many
CSGTSNTGELFF
TGCAGCGGGACATCGAACACCGGGGAGCTGTTTTTT
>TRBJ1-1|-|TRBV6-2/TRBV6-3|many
CASSYSPVTEAFF
TGTGCCAGCAGTTACTCCCCGGTAACTGAAGCTTTCTTT
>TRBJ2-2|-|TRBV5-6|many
CASSLGFGELFF
TGTGCCAGCAGCTTGGGTTTCGGGGAGCTGTTTTTT
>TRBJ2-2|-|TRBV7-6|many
CASKGPSRGSNTGELFF
TGTGCCAGCAAGGGACCGAGTCGGGGTTCGAACACCGGGGAGCTGTTTTTT
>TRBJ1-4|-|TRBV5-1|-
CASSFSTGNEKLFF
TGCGCCAGCAGCTTCTCGACCGGTAATGAAAAACTGTTTTTT
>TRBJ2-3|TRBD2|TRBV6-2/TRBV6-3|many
CASRKTVAGENTDTQYF
TGTGCCAGCAGGAAAACGGTCGCGGGGGAAAACACAGATACGCAGTATTTT
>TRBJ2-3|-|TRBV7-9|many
CASTLLEGTDTQYF
TGTGCCAGCACTTTACTGGAGGGCACAGATACGCAGTATTTT
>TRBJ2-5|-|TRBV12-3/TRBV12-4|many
CASSLGFSSLQETQYF
TGTGCCAGCAGTTTAGGCTTCAGTAGCCTCCAAGAGACCCAGTACTTC
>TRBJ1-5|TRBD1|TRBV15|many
CATSMGQPSNQPQHF
TGTGCCACCAGCATGGGACAGCCCAGCAATCAGCCCCAGCATTTT
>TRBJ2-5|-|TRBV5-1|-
CASSLIPSPQETQYF
TGCGCCAGCAGCTTGATCCCTAGCCCCCAAGAGACCCAGTACTTC
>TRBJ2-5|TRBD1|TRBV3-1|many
CASSQDSGGEETQYF
TGTGCCAGCAGCCAAGATTCAGGGGGAGAAGAGACCCAGTACTTC
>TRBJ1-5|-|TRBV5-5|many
CASSLGASTYSNQPQHF
TGTGCCAGCAGCTTGGGGGCGTCTACCTATAGCAATCAGCCCCAGCATTTT
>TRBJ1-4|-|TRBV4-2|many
CASSQVLAANEKLFF
TGTGCCAGCAGCCAAGTTCTGGCTGCCAATGAAAAACTGTTTTTT
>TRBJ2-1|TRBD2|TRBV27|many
CASSPPGLAINNEQFF
TGTGCCAGCAGTCCACCGGGACTAGCGATAAACAATGAGCAGTTCTTC
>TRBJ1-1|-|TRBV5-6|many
CASSFYSSLGGYVAFF
TGTGCCAGCAGCTTTTACTCATCGCTGGGGGGATACGTAGCTTTCTTT
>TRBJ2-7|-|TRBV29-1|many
CSVVASSSYEQYF
TGCAGCGTTGTCGCCAGTAGCTCCTACGAGCAGTACTTC
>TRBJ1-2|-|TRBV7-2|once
CASSLEQVYDHTF
TGTGCCAGCAGCTTAGAACAGGTCTATGACCACACCTTC
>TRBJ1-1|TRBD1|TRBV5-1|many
CASSPSGGMNTEAFF
TGCGCCAGCAGTCCATCAGGGGGCATGAACACTGAAGCTTTCTTT
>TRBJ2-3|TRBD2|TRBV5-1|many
CASSLDGTTKSDTQYF
TGCGCCAGCAGCTTGGACGGGACTACTAAATCAGATACGCAGTATTTT
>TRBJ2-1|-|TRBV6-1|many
CASTATRMSSYNEQFF
TGTGCCAGCACCGCGACTAGGATGAGCTCCTACAATGAGCAGTTCTTC
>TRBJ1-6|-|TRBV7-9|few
CASSLGSVGSPLHF
TGTGCCAGCAGCTTAGGGAGTGTTGGGTCACCCCTCCACTTT
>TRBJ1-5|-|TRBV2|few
CASKLTVSNQPQHF
TGTGCCAGCAAGTTGACAGTTAGCAATCAGCCCCAGCATTTT
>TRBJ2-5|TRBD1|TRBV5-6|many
CASSQRWDRFGETQYF
TGTGCCAGCAGTCAGCGGTGGGACAGGTTTGGAGAGACCCAGTACTTC
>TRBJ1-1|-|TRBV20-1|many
CSAKGPLRNTEAFF
TGCAGTGCTAAAGGGCCACTTAGGAACACTGAAGCTTTCTTT
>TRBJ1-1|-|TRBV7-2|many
CASSLGVSPTEAFF
TGTGCCAGCAGCTTAGGGGTTAGTCCCACTGAAGCTTTCTTT
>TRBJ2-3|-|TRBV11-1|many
CASSPMAGPSTDTQYF
TGTGCCAGCAGCCCGATGGCAGGTCCTAGCACAGATACGCAGTATTTT
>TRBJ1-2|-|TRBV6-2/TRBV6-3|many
CASSYLRANYGYTF
TGTGCCAGCAGTTACTTACGGGCGAACTATGGCTACACCTTC
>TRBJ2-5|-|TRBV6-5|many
CASSYSRVTETQYF
TGTGCCAGCAGTTACTCGAGAGTAACAGAGACCCAGTACTTC
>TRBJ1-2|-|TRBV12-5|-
CASGLAEVYSYGYTF
TGTGCTAGTGGGTTGGCAGAAGTTTACTCCTATGGCTACACCTTC
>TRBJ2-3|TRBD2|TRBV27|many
CASKRGLTDTQYF
TGTGCCAGCAAGCGGGGACTCACAGATACGCAGTATTTT
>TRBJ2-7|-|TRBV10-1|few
CASRTPLDSPRGNNEQYF
TGCGCCAGCAGGACGCCCCTCGACAGCCCTAGGGGAAATAACGAGCAGTACTTC
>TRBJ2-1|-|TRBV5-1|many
CASSLDGSSYNEQFF
TGCGCCAGCAGCTTGGACGGGAGCTCCTACAATGAGCAGTTCTTC
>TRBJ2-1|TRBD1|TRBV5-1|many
CASSTAGQGRNEQFF
TGCGCCAGCAGTACGGCTGGACAGGGGAGGAATGAGCAGTTCTTC
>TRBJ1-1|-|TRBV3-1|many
CASSPMGHTEAFF
TGTGCCAGCAGCCCAATGGGTCACACTGAAGCTTTCTTT
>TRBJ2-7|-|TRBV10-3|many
CAISEASSSSYEQYF
TGTGCCATCAGTGAAGCCTCCAGTTCGTCCTACGAGCAGTACTTC